This passage covers 2 T cell receptor beta chains from one sample sequenced in a study. MiXCR, run by TCRdb on the 5' RACE reads, gives a single entry per CDR3 protein. This table holds over 40,000 distinct CDR3 sequences, about a fifth found once. Treg sorting used a CD4+CD25+CD127-/low gate. Input material: Tregs sorted from a lymph node. The receptors here all came from a female donor with breast cancer.

In its sample, this clonotype was seen many times. The chain uses TRBV27 and TRBJ2-3; 12 bases fit TRBD2. Germline CDR1 reads MNHEY; CDR2 reads SMNVEV (reference sequence). The V and J ends lost 5 bases and 0 bases, in that order; junction bases with no gene match: 15. CDR3 length: 20 amino acids. CDR3 region: CASSLRLAGEYPSSTDTQYF. CDR3 nucleotide sequence: TGTGCCAGCAGTCTTCGACTAGCGGGAGAATACCCTTCTAGCACAGATACGCAGTATTTT.

This clonotype was seen at least ten times. CDR3: CASSSAQGYSYEQYF. As DNA, the CDR3 is TGTGCCAGCAGTTCTGCACAGGGTTACTCCTACGAGCAGTACTTC. The V and J genes are TRBV6-6 and TRBJ2-7; D is perhaps TRBD1 (6 bases). Germline CDR1 is MNHNY and CDR2 is SVGAGI (reference sequence). V was pared by 4 bases and J by 0 bases, with 13 bases between. The CDR3 contains 15 residues.